A single T cell receptor beta chain is shown here with its context. Its matching antigen is unknown. These data belong to a study of siplizumab effects on memory and regulatory T cells. Overall study results and limits: Naive T cells apparently outstripped memory cells in diversity and seemed major alloresponse contributors. Proliferating Tregs from siplizumab cultures lacked functional confirmation of suppression.

Germline CDR1 reads SGHVS; CDR2 reads FQNEAQ. The ends were cut back, 2 bases at V and 6 bases at J, with 16 bases in the middle. The CDR3 sequence is 15 residues long. Assays captured about 10^5 TCR templates per sample. TCRdb's copy holds only in-frame clones and misses some; the assay was immunoSEQ multiplex PCR. This sample carries over 65,000 clones, roughly 94% of them seen once, and the ten largest clones take less than 20%. V is TRBV7-8 and J is TRBJ1-2, with D perhaps matching TRBD1 (6 bases). The TCR was taken from a human donor in good health. The sequenced material came from CD8+ T cells sorted from blood. The CDR3 is CASSLRSRGAHGYTF. CDR3 bases: TGTGCCAGCAGCTTACGGTCTCGGGGGGCTCATGGCTACACCTTC.